This T cell receptor beta chain came from a study of blood T cell repertoires in COVID-19. Original methodology: Quantification of nucleated cells was approximated via reference gene primer amplification. Produced via immunoSEQ multiplex PCR; TCRdb's table is partial and in-frame only. That table furnishes V, J and clone size, whereas the DNA furnished D and trimming. The table has 100,000 to 150,000 clones, approximately 85% seen once. CDR3 size: 14 residues. The sequencing input was peripheral blood. The chain links TRBV21-1 to TRBJ1-4; TRBD1 is the table's D call, not checked against the DNA. TRBV21-1 is assigned pseudogene status. The origin of this receptor is a man aged 30-40 years with COVID-19, enrolled during active disease. The CDR3 spells CASSADRGNEKLFF. Written as DNA, the CDR3 is TGTGCCAGCAGCGCGGACAGGGGAAATGAAAAACTGTTTTTT.